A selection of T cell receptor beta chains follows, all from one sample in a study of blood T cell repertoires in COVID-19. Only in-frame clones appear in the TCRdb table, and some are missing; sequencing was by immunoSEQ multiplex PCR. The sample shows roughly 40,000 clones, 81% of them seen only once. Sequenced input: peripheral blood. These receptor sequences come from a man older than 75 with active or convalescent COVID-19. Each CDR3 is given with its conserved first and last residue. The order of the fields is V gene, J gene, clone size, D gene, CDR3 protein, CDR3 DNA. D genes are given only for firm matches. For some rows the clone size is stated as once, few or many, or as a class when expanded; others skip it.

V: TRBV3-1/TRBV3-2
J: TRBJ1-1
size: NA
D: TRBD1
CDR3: CASSLDRDVNTEAFF
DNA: TGTGCCAGCAGCCTGGACAGGGACGTGAACACTGAAGCTTTCTTT

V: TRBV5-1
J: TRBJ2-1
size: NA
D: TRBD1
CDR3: CASSSRGRPGLSNEQFF
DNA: TGCGCCAGCAGCTCAAGGGGGCGTCCAGGGTTATCCAATGAGCAGTTCTTC

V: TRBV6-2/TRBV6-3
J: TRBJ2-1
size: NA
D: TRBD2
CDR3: CASSNIAGSYNEQFF
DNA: TGTGCCAGCAGTAATATAGCGGGATCCTACAATGAGCAGTTCTTC

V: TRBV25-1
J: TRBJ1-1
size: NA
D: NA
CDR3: CASRGHPNTEAFF
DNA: TGTGCCAGCAGGGGACACCCGAACACTGAAGCTTTCTTT

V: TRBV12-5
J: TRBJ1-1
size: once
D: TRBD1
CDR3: CASWSYRDRGRGTEAFF
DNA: TGTGCTAGTTGGAGTTACCGGGACAGGGGCCGAGGCACTGAAGCTTTCTTT

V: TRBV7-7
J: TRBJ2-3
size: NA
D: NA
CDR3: CASSLDEGGGTDTQYF
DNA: TGTGCCAGCAGCCTTGATGAGGGCGGGGGCACAGATACGCAGTATTTT

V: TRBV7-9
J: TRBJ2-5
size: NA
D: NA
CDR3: CASSFGDTEYF
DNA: TGTGCCAGCAGCTTTGGGGACACGGAGTACTTC

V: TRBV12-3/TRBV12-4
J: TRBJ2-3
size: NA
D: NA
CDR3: CASAGGRTDTQYF
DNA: TGTGCCAGCGCTGGAGGGCGCACAGATACGCAGTATTTT

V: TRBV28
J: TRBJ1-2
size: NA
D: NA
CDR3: CASSLEDRRYTF
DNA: TGTGCCAGCAGTTTAGAGGACAGAAGATACACCTTC

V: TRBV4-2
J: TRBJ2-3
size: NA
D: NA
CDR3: CASSQVYRGGDLTDTQYF
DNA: TGTGCCAGCAGCCAAGTGTATAGAGGGGGGGATTTGACAGATACGCAGTATTTT

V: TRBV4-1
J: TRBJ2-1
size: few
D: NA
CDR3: CASSQRRDSYNEQFF
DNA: TGCGCCAGCAGCCAACGGCGGGATTCCTACAATGAGCAGTTCTTC

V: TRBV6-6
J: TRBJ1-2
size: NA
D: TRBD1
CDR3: CASSPLQGLSNNYGYTF
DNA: TGTGCCAGCAGTCCTTTACAGGGGTTATCAAATAACTATGGCTACACCTTC

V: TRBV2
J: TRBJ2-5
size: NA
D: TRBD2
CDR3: CASRLLAGEGETQYF
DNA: TGTGCCAGCAGGCTCCTAGCGGGGGAAGGAGAGACCCAGTACTTC